Described below is a single T cell receptor (beta chain) sequence and its context. Its antigen remains undetermined. Base qualities are missing; no much larger clone stands one base away. This record belongs to a study of a mutant IDH1 vaccine in newly diagnosed glioma (dated by TCRdb to the early 2020s). For context, the study as a whole: Across visits V03 through V10, patients got a total of eight vaccinations, given in weeks 1, 3, 5, 7, 11, 15, 19 and 23. Before enrollment, most patients had been given radiochemotherapy with temozolomide as standard therapy, while the rest had received either radiotherapy alone or temozolomide alone. In the chemotherapy-containing groups, vaccination started alongside temozolomide cycles, whereas in patients who had radiotherapy alone it started 4-6 weeks after radiotherapy. Of the approximately 30 treated patients, approximately 62% were male and about 40% were female, and the mean age was approximately 40 years. Peripheral blood was drawn at six visits: V03 (baseline), V05, V07, V10, V12 and V13. For exploratory analyses, approximately 25 treated patients had longitudinal TCRB deep sequencing done wherever samples were available.

Sample time point, as interpreted from the label and publication: week 11, during vaccination. Every vaccine dose consisted of 300 ug of a 20-mer mutant IDH1 peptide in Montanide, administered subcutaneously together with topical imiquimod. All donors had newly diagnosed IDH1-mutant astrocytomas of WHO grade 3 or 4 that showed loss of nuclear ATRX. The samples were drawn from NOA16, a multicentre, single-arm, open-label phase I trial in Germany that tested a mutant IDH1 peptide vaccine in humans for the first time. Genomic DNA for TCRB sequencing was isolated from EDTA blood with the DNeasy Blood and Tissue Kit. The library was made by the immunoSEQ multiplex PCR assay. The hsTCRB Kit was used according to the manufacturer's protocol to amplify rearranged TCR beta chain sequences. Sequencing of TCRB libraries was carried out on an Illumina MiSeq. Concerning the study's data processing: Demultiplexing, trimming and gene mapping were performed with the kit vendor's proprietary platform. Entries here come from immuneACCESS through TCRdb and include only in-frame sequences with V and J called. Some clones fail to appear in such tables; in the studies checked, an unresolved V gene covers under half of the shortfall, and the cause of the remainder is unknown. That table supplies the V and J calls and clone size; D and trimming were determined from the DNA. A total of tens of thousands of clones appear in this sample, about four fifths of them only once. The top ten clonotypes cover about 3.7% of the sample.

Results the study describes overall, beyond this receptor: According to the authors, sample limitations meant that analyses of patient blood samples could not be reproduced. Vaccine-induced immune responses across multiple MHC alleles were detected in approximately 93% of patients. PBMC samples for TCRB deep sequencing were selected based on availability. Pseudoprogression seemed to be unrelated to changes in the top peripheral T cell clonotypes found by TCRB sequencing.

This sample comprised PBMCs, obtained from a glioma patient whose treatment included an IDH1 peptide vaccine. The TCR was taken from a man aged 25 to 45 with glioma.

The encoded CDR3 is CASSLGENTEAFF. At the DNA level, the sequence is TGCGCCAGCAGCTTGGGGGAGAACACTGAAGCTTTCTTT. The chain links TRBV5-1 with TRBJ1-1, with an unclear D gene assignment. The germline V gene gives CDR1 as SGHRS and CDR2 as YFSETQ. The V and J ends are trimmed by 0 bases and 1 base, leaving 4 bases between them. The CDR3 goes from the cysteine to the phenylalanine over 13 residues. Only CDR3 DNA remains: 39 bases, in frame from the first base. The CDR3, completed at both ends by the reference TRBV5-1 and TRBJ1-1 genes, gives the full variable domain KAGVTQTPRYLIKTRGQQVTLSCSPISGHRSVSWYQQTPGQGLQFLFEYFSETQRNKGNFPGRFSGRQFSNSRSEMNVSTLELGDSALYLCASSLGENTEAFFGQGTRLTVV.